This TCR beta chain was identified during a study of blood T cell repertoires in COVID-19 (dated by TCRdb to 2020 to 2022). Study-wide context: Samples from collaborators originated in the United States, Italy and Spain and spanned both the acute and convalescent phases of COVID-19. The repertoires were released in a freely available public database meant as a resource for research on the immune response to SARS-CoV-2. The sample metadata nearly always contained a de-identified subject ID, COVID-19 status, age in years and sex. The dataset comprised deeply sampled blood TCRbeta repertoires from subjects exposed to, actively infected with, or recovered from COVID-19. HLA class I and class II types, where available, came from metadata supplied by the sample provider rather than from assay-based typing. The material from the prospective study consisted of cDNA or gDNA derived from T cells, B-cell-depleted T cells, or PBMCs. Samples came from the ongoing ImmuneRACE study (first 160 participants) plus 1,254 subjects from 6 global collaborators. Study-level results and caveats: How much clinical and demographic metadata was included differed by source and by participant, and the metadata was provided uncurated.

TCRbeta CDR3 regions were amplified from genomic DNA by means of the immunoSEQ Assay, a bias-controlled multiplex PCR. In the paper's pipeline: Within the assay, amplification of reference gene primers was used to estimate how many nucleated cells each sample contained. To quantify the absolute abundance of each unique TCRbeta CDR3 rearrangement, sequence reads were collapsed and filtered. Productive Simpson clonality was computed per sample as the square root of Simpson's diversity index over productive rearrangements. TCRdb re-hosts the immuneACCESS table, in-frame sequences only. Its copies lack some clones; in the studies checked, an unresolved V gene accounts for under half of them, and the cause for the rest is not known. V and J calls plus clone size are reproduced from that table; the DNA served to infer D and trimming. For this sample the table gives under 250,000 clones, of which 92% were detected only once. The ten largest clones represent roughly 1.2% of the sample.

The collaborating institutions used their own protocols to collect whole blood in K2EDTA tubes. Collaborator samples were shipped for TCRbeta analysis as frozen whole blood, isolated PBMCs, or DNA extracted from either sample type. As for this clone: No antigen is known for it. No base qualities exist here, and no much larger clone lies one base off it.

Including cysteine and phenylalanine, the CDR3 has 15 amino acids. Here the CDR3 DNA is all that survives: 45 bases in frame from base 1. Compared with germline, V lacks 4 bases and J lacks 2 bases; bases without a gene match: 4. CDR1 and CDR2, per the germline V gene (reference sequence), are LGHDT and YNNKEL. The rearranged chain carries TRBV3-1 (or the pseudogene TRBV3-2) and TRBJ2-3; TRBD2 agrees with 9 junctional bases. Sequencing used peripheral blood. The sequence came from a man aged 25 to 40 with acute or convalescent COVID-19. The CDR3 here reads CASSRGGGFTDTQYF. The DNA reads TGTGCCAGCAGCCGCGGGGGGGGATTCACAGATACGCAGTATTTT.